One and the same sample provided the 30 T cell receptor beta chains below, sequenced in a study of identical twins (dated by TCRdb to 2016 to 2017). The library was prepared using 5' RACE. TCRdb records Illumina HiSeq 2000 as the sequencer. TCRdb passed the public sequencing reads through fastp at Q25 and MiXCR, retaining productive beta sequences. CDR3 protein duplicates are merged, each entry listing the most common genes and DNA. This sample has 310,000 or so distinct CDR3 sequences in its table, and roughly 8.6% of those were observed once. Jointly, the top ten make up around 7.1% of the sample. The data also belong to a second study, concerning yellow fever vaccine responses in identical twins.

Sequenced sample: CD8+ T cells sorted from blood. These receptors were taken from a young woman in good health.

This clonotype turned up a few times. CDR3 amino acids: CASSLAGQGTGNTIYF. CDR3 DNA: TGTGCCAGCAGCTTAGCGGGACAGGGTACTGGAAACACCATATATTTT. The chain is built from TRBV7-9 and TRBJ1-3; TRBD1 matches 9 bases. CDR1 is SEHNR, CDR2 FQNEAQ, per germline (reference sequence). J was trimmed by 2 bases and V by 0 bases; bases with no gene match: 2. The CDR3 totals 16 residues.

This clonotype was seen a few times. The chain has TRBV28 and TRBJ1-5; a weak D match, TRBD1 (6 bases). The germline gives CDR1 MDHEN, CDR2 SYDVKM. V lost 10 bases and J lost 9, with 22 bases in between. The CDR3 sequence is 14 residues long. DNA for the CDR3: TGTGCCACCCGGGAAGTTGGAGGGGGTGGGCCCCAGCATTTT. The encoded protein is CATREVGGGGPQHF.

At least ten counts were recorded for this clonotype. J is TRBJ1-1 and V is TRBV7-9; D perhaps matches TRBD1 (5 bases). This CDR3 is 15 amino acids long. Trimming removed 2 bases at V and 11 bases at J, with 21 bases between. Germline-derived CDR1 and CDR2 are SEHNR and FQNEAQ (reference sequence). CDR3 DNA sequence: TGTGCCAGCAGCTTAACTCCGACAGTAACTGCGAACGCTTTCTTT. Amino acids: CASSLTPTVTANAFF.

This clonotype showed up many times. The gene calls are TRBV6-5 and TRBJ2-5; perhaps TRBD1 as D (6 bases). Germline-derived CDR1 and CDR2 are MNHEY and SVGAGI. CDR3 length: 16 amino acids. Trimming shortened V by 4 bases and J by 2 bases, and 17 bases separated the two germline ends. This CDR3 reads CASSFTTGRLQETQYF. The CDR3 DNA sequence: TGTGCCAGCAGTTTCACTACAGGGCGTTTACAAGAGACCCAGTACTTC.

The V gene is TRBV2, the J gene TRBJ2-7; D may match TRBD1 or TRBD2 (6 bases each). Germline-derived CDR1 and CDR2 are SNHLY and FYNNEI. V lost 7 bases and J lost 2, with 12 bases in between. This CDR3 is 13 amino acids long. The CDR3 nucleotides read TGTGCCAGCATGGGGGGCATTACCTACGAGCAGTACTTC. Translation: CASMGGITYEQYF.

This clonotype was seen a handful of times. The chain has TRBV6-2 or TRBV6-3 and TRBJ1-1, with D unclear. The CDR3 extends over 13 amino acids. V gave up 2 bases and J gave up 6 bases, with 10 bases separating them. CDR1 and CDR2 from the germline V gene are MNHEY and SVGEGT. The CDR3 is CASSYQLWPEAFF. CDR3 bases: TGTGCCAGCAGTTACCAACTTTGGCCTGAAGCTTTCTTT.

This clonotype has only a few counts. The rearrangement joins TRBV10-3 to TRBJ2-2, with 7 bases aligning to TRBD2. J was trimmed by 2 bases and V by 9 bases; bases with no gene match: 6. Germline V gene sequence: CDR1 ENHRY, CDR2 SYGVKD. This CDR3 is 14 amino acids long. The CDR3 region has the DNA TGTGCCATTCACCGGGGGGTTAACACCGGGGAGCTGTTTTTT. Encoded protein: CAIHRGVNTGELFF.

This clonotype was counted a few times. This rearrangement joins TRBV5-1 to TRBJ2-7; D is undetermined. The CDR3 has 15 amino acids. Deletions cut 4 bases from V and 1 base from J, with 15 bases between. Germline CDR1 and CDR2: SGHRS and YFSETQ. The CDR3 DNA sequence: TGCGCCAGCAGCCCCTTTCCCGGGCCTTCCTACGAGCAGTACTTC. Its protein is CASSPFPGPSYEQYF.

In the case of this clonotype: This may stem from a read error, because a much larger clone lies one nucleotide away. J is TRBJ2-6 and V is TRBV7-9; TRBD1 is a possible D gene (5 bases). Germline V gives CDR1 SEHNR, CDR2 FQNEAQ (reference sequence). This CDR3 is built from 15 residues. The CDR3 bases are TGTGCCAGCAGCCCGTCTACCTCTGGGGCCAACGTCCCGACTTTC. Translated, it gives CASSPSTSGANVPTF.

The chain is built from TRBV30 and TRBJ2-7; D is possibly TRBD1 (5 bases). From germline, CDR1 is GTSNPN and CDR2 SVGIG (reference sequence). The CDR3 covers 13 residues. The V gene lost 5 bases and the J gene lost 5 bases, with 16 bases spanning the gap. CDR3 residues: CAWGAMGNDEQYF. As DNA, the CDR3 is TGTGCCTGGGGGGCGATGGGGAACGACGAGCAGTACTTC.

This clonotype was seen many times. The chain carries TRBV12-3 or TRBV12-4 and TRBJ2-3, with D possibly matching TRBD2 (5 bases). The CDR3 is 12 amino acids. V lost 6 bases and J lost 4, with 8 bases in between. Here the CDR3 reads CASRLGADTQYF. In DNA, the CDR3 is TGTGCCAGCAGACTAGGTGCAGATACGCAGTATTTT.

This clonotype was recorded at least ten times. This sequence joins TRBV4-3 and TRBJ2-1; D gene uncertain. Germline V gene data show CDR1 as LGHNA and CDR2 as YSLEER. The CDR3 has 18 amino acids. The ends were cut back, 0 bases at V and 0 bases at J, with 15 bases in the middle. CDR3 residues: CASSQDLSRYSSYNEQFF. DNA for the CDR3: TGCGCCAGCAGCCAAGATCTATCGCGCTACAGCTCCTACAATGAGCAGTTCTTC.

The V call is TRBV12-5, the J call TRBJ2-5, with TRBD1 as a possible D gene (6 bases). The ends were cut back, 0 bases at V and 1 base at J, with 15 bases in the middle. This CDR3 region has 17 residues. CDR1 is LGHNT, CDR2 FRNRAP, per germline. Here the CDR3 DNA reads TGTGCTAGTGGTTTGGTACTAGGCAGGGGCTCCCAAGAGACCCAGTACTTC. Protein: CASGLVLGRGSQETQYF.

This clonotype appeared many times. The chain employs TRBV7-2 and TRBJ2-1; the match to TRBD2 covers 7 bases. This CDR3 region has 15 residues. The germline CDR1 and CDR2 sequences are SGHTA and FQGNSA. The V and J ends lost 0 bases and 4 bases, in that order; junction bases with no gene match: 3. The CDR3 spells CASSLASGPYNEQFF. The CDR3 DNA sequence: TGTGCCAGCAGCTTAGCTAGCGGGCCATACAATGAGCAGTTCTTC.

This clonotype was observed a few times. This chain joins TRBV6-4 and TRBJ2-1; D unresolved. Germline loops: CDR1 MRHNA, CDR2 SNTAGT. The CDR3 covers 13 residues. V was trimmed by 2 bases and J by 7 bases, leaving 9 bases between them. The CDR3 reads CASSDLPFNEQFF. For the CDR3, the DNA is TGTGCCAGCAGTGACCTACCGTTTAATGAGCAGTTCTTC.

Note on this clonotype: With a much larger clone just one base away, this may be a read error. The rearrangement links TRBV7-9 to TRBJ1-6; D uncertain. Germline V gene lookup returns CDR1 SEHNR and CDR2 FQNEAQ (reference sequence). The length of the CDR3 is 15 residues. The CDR3 bases are TGTGCCAGCAGCTTGGAAGGCTCCTATAGTTCACCCCTCCACTTT. It yields the protein CASSLEGSYSSPLHF.

This chain links TRBV12-3 or TRBV12-4 with TRBJ2-6, with a weak D call TRBD1 (6 bases). The CDR3 is 14 residues long. The V gene lost 10 bases and the J gene lost 2 bases, with 12 bases spanning the gap. The CDR3 protein is CAIKTGPGANVLTF. CDR3 DNA sequence: TGTGCCATAAAAACAGGGCCTGGGGCCAACGTCCTGACTTTC.

The chain carries TRBV15 and TRBJ2-1; 7 bases fit TRBD1. Looked up from germline, CDR1 is LNHNV and CDR2 is YYDKDF (reference sequence). V lost 0 bases, J lost 8 bases, and 7 bases stayed unmatched. This CDR3 is built from 15 residues. This chain's CDR3 is CATSRERGRVDEQFF. The CDR3 DNA sequence: TGTGCCACCAGCAGAGAGAGGGGGCGCGTCGATGAGCAGTTCTTC.

This clonotype was observed a handful of times. The V gene is TRBV15, the J gene TRBJ2-7, with D perhaps matching TRBD2 (7 bases). The CDR3 runs 15 residues. Trimming removed 1 base at V and 5 bases at J, with 15 bases between. Germline loops: CDR1 LNHNV, CDR2 YYDKDF (reference sequence). Written as DNA, the CDR3 is TGTGCCACCAGCAGAGGCTTCGGGGGGCCCGACGAGCAGTACTTC. It codes for CATSRGFGGPDEQYF.

The chain links TRBV27 to TRBJ2-7, with TRBD2 matching over 9 bases. After removal of 5 bases from V and 2 bases from J, the junction contained 7 bases not matched to a gene. The CDR3 is 15 residues long. Germline CDR1 is MNHEY and CDR2 is SMNVEV (reference sequence). The CDR3 here is CASSPRLAGPYEQYF. In DNA, the CDR3 is TGTGCCAGCAGTCCCCGGCTAGCGGGACCCTACGAGCAGTACTTC.

This clonotype showed up just a few times. This chain joins TRBV15 and TRBJ2-3, with 13 bases that match TRBD2. Germline CDR1 LNHNV, CDR2 YYDKDF (reference sequence). The CDR3 contains 17 residues. The trim removed 3 bases at V and 2 bases at J, leaving 5 bases unmatched. The DNA of the CDR3 is TGTGCCACCAGCAGTCGCGGGACTAGCGGGATCACAGATACGCAGTATTTT. It codes for CATSSRGTSGITDTQYF.

The gene calls are TRBV24-1 and TRBJ1-2; TRBD1 might be the D (5 bases). Germline CDR1 KGHDR, CDR2 SFDVKD. V was cut by 4 bases and J by 3 bases, with 11 bases left in between. The CDR3 runs to 14 residues. This chain's CDR3 is CATSEPDSYYGYTF. For the CDR3, the DNA is TGTGCCACCAGTGAACCTGACAGCTACTATGGCTACACCTTC.

Many counts were recorded for this clonotype. This chain joins TRBV12-3 or TRBV12-4 and TRBJ2-5; possibly TRBD2 for D (6 bases). This CDR3 region has 16 residues. Trimming pared 5 bases from V and 4 bases from J, leaving 20 bases between. The CDR3 DNA is TGTGCCAGCAGTCATCACCGGGAGACCAACTTAGAGACCCAGTACTTC. Amino acids: CASSHHRETNLETQYF.

This clonotype showed up many times. This chain uses TRBV4-1 with TRBJ2-7; 9 bases are a match to TRBD1. Germline loops: CDR1 MGHRA, CDR2 YSYEKL. The V segment lost 5 bases and the J segment 2 bases; nucleotides outside the gene matches: 7. This CDR3 comprises 15 residues. CDR3: CASSTDRGVTYEQYF. The CDR3 DNA sequence: TGCGCCAGCAGCACGGACAGGGGAGTAACCTACGAGCAGTACTTC.

The V call is TRBV28, the J call TRBJ2-2, with no clear D. Trimming removed 3 bases at V and 5 bases at J, with 10 bases between. The CDR3 has 14 residues. Germline loops: CDR1 MDHEN, CDR2 SYDVKM. This CDR3 reads CASSFPLGTGELFF. CDR3 DNA sequence: TGTGCCAGCAGTTTCCCCTTGGGGACCGGGGAGCTGTTTTTT. The variable domain in full, completed from reference TRBV28 and TRBJ2-2, reads DVKVTQSSRYLVKRTGEKVFLECVQDMDHENMFWYRQDPGLGLRLIYFSYDVKMKEKGDIPEGYSVSREKKERFSLILESASTNQTSMYLCASSFPLGTGELFFGEGSRLTVL.

The rearrangement joins TRBV30 to TRBJ2-1; TRBD1 might be the D (6 bases). Germline CDR1 is GTSNPN and CDR2 is SVGIG (reference sequence). V was trimmed by 4 bases and J by 4 bases, leaving 17 bases between them. This CDR3 has 15 residues. CDR3 protein: CAWTGTGQIYNEQFF. CDR3 bases: TGTGCCTGGACCGGAACGGGACAAATATACAATGAGCAGTTCTTC.

The chain has TRBV12-3 or TRBV12-4 and TRBJ2-1; TRBD2 matches at 8 bases. The CDR3 extends over 17 amino acids. After removal of 11 bases from V and 9 bases from J, the junction contained 24 bases not matched to a gene. CDR3 coding DNA: TGTGCCTTCAGCCCACCTCCGGGACTAGAAGGAGTAGGTGAGCAGTTCTTC. Its translation is CAFSPPPGLEGVGEQFF.

This clonotype was counted only a few times. This chain connects TRBV20-1 to TRBJ2-7, with 9 nucleotides matching TRBD2. The CDR3 is 13 residues long. Germline V lookup: CDR1 DFQATT, CDR2 SNEGSKA (reference sequence). V shed 3 bases, J shed 6 bases, and the junction held 6 bases outside the gene matches. In DNA, the CDR3 is TGCAGTGCTAGGCCGGGACTAGCCTCCGAGCAGTACTTC. Encoded protein: CSARPGLASEQYF.

This chain uses TRBV20-1 with TRBJ2-2; 10 positions agree with TRBD1. Trimming took 2 bases from V and 7 from J; bases not matched to a gene: 7. The CDR3 has 15 amino acids. The germline gives CDR1 DFQATT, CDR2 SNEGSKA (reference sequence). DNA of the CDR3: TGCAGTGCTAGAATTAAGGGACAGGGGAACGGGGAGCTGTTTTTT. As protein: CSARIKGQGNGELFF.

This clonotype has at least ten counts. This chain connects TRBV6-2 or TRBV6-3 to TRBJ2-5; TRBD1 aligns across 7 bases. There are 14 residues in the CDR3. V lost 5 bases, J lost 5 bases, and 8 bases stayed unmatched. Germline values: CDR1 MNHEY, CDR2 SVGEGT. The CDR3 DNA is TGTGCCAGCAGTCCCGGGACAGATTTGGAGACCCAGTACTTC. Amino acids: CASSPGTDLETQYF.